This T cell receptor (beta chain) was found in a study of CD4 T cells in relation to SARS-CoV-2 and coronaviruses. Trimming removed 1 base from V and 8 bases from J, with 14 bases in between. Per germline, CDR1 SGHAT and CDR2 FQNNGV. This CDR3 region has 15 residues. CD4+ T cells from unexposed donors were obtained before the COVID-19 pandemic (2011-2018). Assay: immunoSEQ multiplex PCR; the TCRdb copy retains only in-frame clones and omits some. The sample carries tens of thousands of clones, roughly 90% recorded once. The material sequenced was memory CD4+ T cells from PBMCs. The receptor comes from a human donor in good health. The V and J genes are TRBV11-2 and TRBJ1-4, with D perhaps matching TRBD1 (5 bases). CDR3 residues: CASSLGPGTREKLFF. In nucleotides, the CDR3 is TGTGCCAGCAGCTTAGGTCCGGGGACGAGGGAAAAACTGTTTTTT.